This TCR beta chain originates from a study of T cell responses to AZD1222 COVID-19 vaccine. Notes on the study in general: Seropositivity was recorded at baseline in only six AZD1222 recipients.

CDR3 length: 16 amino acids. Germline V gene data show CDR1 as LGHNA and CDR2 as YNFKEQ. The V end lost 3 bases, the J end lost 7 bases, and 16 bases lay between the germline ends. As for this clone: Its antigen remains unknown.

Clones were read by immunoSEQ multiplex PCR, and TCRdb kept only the in-frame ones, dropping some. The sample records some 120,000 clones, about nine tenths being singletons. The receptor's source is an adult in good health. This chain joins TRBV4-2 and TRBJ1-6, with a possible D match to TRBD1 (5 bases). The starting material was peripheral blood, obtained on day 0 of MenACWY control vaccination. The CDR3 DNA reads as TGTGCCAGCAGCCATCCCCCGGGGGTATCCAATTCACCCCTCCACTTT. It yields the protein CASSHPPGVSNSPLHF.